This passage covers 10 T cell receptor beta chains from one sample sequenced in a study of CD8 T cells in Susac syndrome. RNA totalling roughly 0.5 to 1 ug underwent reverse transcription with random hexamers. MiXCR was run by TCRdb on the immunoSEQ multiplex PCR reads, yielding one entry per CDR3 protein. The data hold about 300,000 distinct CDR3 sequences, with over 75% observed a single time. Sample: CD8+ T cells from PBMCs. The receptors stem from a human donor with multiple sclerosis.

The CDR3 bases are TGTGCCAGCAGCTTAGACCCAACGGCGACAGAAGTGGGCTATGGCTACACCTTC. It codes for CASSLDPTATEVGYGYTF. The rearrangement links TRBV7-8 to TRBJ1-2; maybe TRBD1 (5 bases). Germline V gives CDR1 SGHVS, CDR2 FQNEAQ. This CDR3 region has 18 residues. V lost 1 base and J lost 4, with 22 bases in between.

The rearrangement uses TRBV20-1 and TRBJ2-2, with D possibly TRBD1 on 5 matching bases. The germline V gene has CDR1 DFQATT and CDR2 SNEGSKA (reference sequence). The CDR3 has 14 amino acids. Trimming took 0 bases from V and 3 from J, leaving 8 bases between them. CDR3 residues: CSARDDSYTGELFF. In DNA, the CDR3 is TGCAGTGCTAGAGATGACAGCTACACCGGGGAGCTGTTTTTT.

In nucleotides, the CDR3 is TGCAGTGCTAGTTCAGTATCCTACAATGAGCAGTTCTTC. Amino acid sequence: CSASSVSYNEQFF. J is TRBJ2-1 and V is TRBV20-1, with no clear D. This CDR3 spans 13 amino acids. Between the trimmed V and J ends, which lost 3 bases and 1 base, there was a span of 7 bases. Germline CDR1 reads DFQATT; CDR2 reads SNEGSKA (reference sequence).

This CDR3 reads CASSLSQGAQVATNEKLFF. The CDR3 nucleotides are TGTGCCAGCAGCCTGTCCCAGGGGGCCCAAGTTGCAACTAATGAAAAACTGTTTTTT. The V call is TRBV12-3 or TRBV12-4, the J call TRBJ1-4; 8 positions match TRBD1. V shed 6 bases and J 0 bases; nucleotides not matched to a gene: 15. The CDR3 runs to 19 residues.

The chain has TRBV28 and TRBJ1-4, with a possible D match to TRBD1 (6 bases). This CDR3 has 15 amino acids. V dropped 6 bases and J dropped 8 bases, with 19 bases sitting between them. CDR1 is MDHEN and CDR2 is SYDVKM in the germline V gene. The CDR3 DNA is TGTGCCAGCAGCCCAGGGGAAGTCCGGAGGGAAAAACTGTTTTTT. Residues: CASSPGEVRREKLFF.

The chain uses TRBV27 and TRBJ1-5; D not certain. CDR1 and CDR2 from the germline V gene are MNHEY and SMNVEV (reference sequence). V was pared by 6 bases and J by 7 bases, with 10 bases between. The CDR3 has 12 amino acids. CDR3 in DNA: TGTGCCAGCAGGGGTGGTGGCCAGCCCCAGCATTTT. Its protein product is CASRGGGQPQHF.

The chain combines TRBV4-1 with TRBJ2-2; D ambiguous. This CDR3 has 16 residues. The germline V gene encodes CDR1 MGHRA and CDR2 YSYEKL. V was shortened by 5 bases and J by 7 bases, with 20 bases between the two germline ends. CDR3 sequence (DNA): TGCGCCAGCAGCGGCCAAAAAGACAAAACGATCGGGGAGCTGTTTTTT. It specifies CASSGQKDKTIGELFF.

The V gene is TRBV6-2 or TRBV6-3, the J gene TRBJ2-1; TRBD2 matches at 13 bases. CDR1 is MNHEY, CDR2 SVGEGT, per germline. V shed 2 bases and J 6 bases; nucleotides not matched to a gene: 4. The CDR3 extends over 16 amino acids. The CDR3 loop is CASSYTTSGRPNEQFF. The DNA of the CDR3 is TGTGCCAGCAGTTACACGACTAGCGGGAGGCCCAATGAGCAGTTCTTC.

V is TRBV7-2 and J is TRBJ2-5; the D is unclear. Germline CDR1 and CDR2: SGHTA and FQGNSA. The CDR3 length is 13 residues. Deletions cut 4 bases from V and 5 bases from J, with 11 bases between. This chain's CDR3 is CASSSYDMETQYF. The CDR3 nucleotides read TGTGCCAGCAGCTCTTATGATATGGAGACCCAGTACTTC.

This rearrangement joins TRBV7-6 to TRBJ2-7; 12 bases match TRBD2. The V segment lost 6 bases and the J segment 6 bases; nucleotides outside the gene matches: 15. The CDR3 consists of 17 residues. Germline V lookup: CDR1 SGHVS, CDR2 FNYEAQ. The DNA for the CDR3 is TGTGCCAGCAGTCCAGGACTAGCGGGGCCCGGGGTGGGCGAGCAGTACTTC. Translating gives CASSPGLAGPGVGEQYF.